A single sample is the source of the 8 T cell receptor beta chains below, sequenced in a study of blood T cell repertoires in COVID-19. Generated by immunoSEQ multiplex PCR, the TCRdb table keeps only in-frame clones and is missing some. This table has about 280,000 clones, around 90% appearing once. Material for sequencing was peripheral blood. Receptors were obtained from a woman between 50 and 59 years old who had recovered from COVID-19.

The CDR3 sequence is CASTYARDRGEGYTF. The CDR3 DNA reads TGTGCCAGCACCTACGCACGGGACAGGGGTGAAGGCTACACCTTC. V is TRBV7-6 and J is TRBJ1-2; TRBD1 agrees at 10 bases. The CDR3 runs to 15 residues. Per the germline V gene, CDR1 is SGHVS and CDR2 is FNYEAQ. V shed 7 bases, J shed 8 bases, and the junction held 13 bases outside the gene matches.

The CDR3 sequence: CASSQPGLAADTQYF. The CDR3 nucleotides are TGTGCCAGCAGCCAACCGGGACTAGCTGCAGATACGCAGTATTTT. The chain is built from TRBV7-9 and TRBJ2-3; 9 bases line up with TRBD2. Germline CDR1 and CDR2: SEHNR and FQNEAQ (reference sequence). The CDR3 is made up of 15 amino acids. V lost 5 bases, J lost 4 bases, and 7 bases stayed unmatched.

The chain has TRBV15 and TRBJ1-2, with 10 positions matching TRBD1. J lost 6 bases, V lost 1 base, and 5 bases had no gene match. The germline V gene encodes CDR1 LNHNV and CDR2 YYDKDF (reference sequence). This CDR3 contains 15 residues. The CDR3 DNA follows: TGTGCCACCAGCAGAGTTCTCGACAGGGGGCATGGCTACACCTTC. Translation gives CATSRVLDRGHGYTF.

V is TRBV6-5 and J is TRBJ1-2; TRBD1 matches 11 bases. Trimming took 3 bases from V and 4 from J; bases not matched to a gene: 7. The V gene's germline CDR1 is MNHEY and CDR2 SVGAGI. There are 16 residues in the CDR3. The CDR3 DNA is TGTGCCAGCAGTTATCGTGCCGGGACAGGGGGCTATGGCTACACCTTC. This sequence encodes CASSYRAGTGGYGYTF.

The CDR3: CASSSGQGAHGYTF. The DNA of the CDR3 is TGTGCCAGCAGCTCCGGACAGGGGGCTCATGGCTACACCTTC. This chain uses TRBV5-4 with TRBJ1-2, with 11 nucleotides matching TRBD1. The V segment lost 3 bases and the J segment 6 bases; nucleotides outside the gene matches: 4. The CDR3 consists of 14 residues. The germline CDR1 and CDR2 sequences are SGHNT and YYREEE (reference sequence). The entire variable domain, with the rest obtained from reference TRBV5-4 and TRBJ1-2, is as follows: ETGVTQSPTHLIKTRGQQVTLRCSSQSGHNTVSWYQQALGQGPQFIFQYYREEENGRGNFPPRFSGLQFPNYSSELNVNALELDDSALYLCASSSGQGAHGYTFGSGTRLTVV.

The CDR3 DNA reads as TGTGCCAGCAGTGAAGACAAGGGGGCTTCGGATGAAAAACTGTTTTTT. Encoded protein: CASSEDKGASDEKLFF. V and J are TRBV6-1 and TRBJ1-4, with 7 bases fitting TRBD1. V trimming: 1 base; J trimming: 6 bases; junction bases outside the gene matches: 8. The V gene's germline CDR1 is MNHNS and CDR2 SASEGT. CDR3 length: 16 residues.

The chain employs TRBV28 and TRBJ1-1; D gene uncertain. The germline V gene has CDR1 MDHEN and CDR2 SYDVKM. The CDR3 runs to 13 residues. V lost 10 bases to trimming and J lost 2 bases, with 14 bases between them. CDR3 sequence: CATRDTSNTEAFF. The DNA of the CDR3 is TGTGCCACCCGAGACACCTCAAACACTGAAGCTTTCTTT.

The chain joins TRBV4-2 to TRBJ2-5; the match to TRBD2 covers 7 bases. The CDR3 runs 14 residues. Per germline, CDR1 LGHNA and CDR2 YNFKEQ. J lost 5 bases, V lost 0 bases, and 3 bases had no gene match. The CDR3 sequence: CASSQEMRGETQYF. The CDR3, as DNA: TGTGCCAGCAGCCAAGAAATGCGGGGGGAGACCCAGTACTTC.